The entry that follows covers one TCR beta chain sequence. The data originate from a study of glioma-infiltrating T cells after dendritic cell vaccination. Measured with immunoSEQ multiplex PCR; TCRdb has only the in-frame clones, and not every one. There are more than 850 clones in the sample; roughly 86% occur only once, and about 7.5% lies in the top ten. Time point of the sample: after dendritic cell vaccination, including at tumor progression/relapse. The vaccine used monocyte-derived dendritic cells pulsed overnight with autologous tumor lysate. This CDR3 spans 14 amino acids. V lost 4 bases, J lost 5 bases, and 7 bases stayed unmatched. Germline V gene lookup returns CDR1 SGDLS and CDR2 YYNGEE.

The sample in question was tumor tissue, obtained after dendritic cell vaccination. The chain employs TRBV9 and TRBJ2-7; 9 bases are shared with TRBD1. The TCR originated in a human donor with glioblastoma. CDR3 amino acids: CASSLGQGPNEQYF. The CDR3 DNA is TGTGCCAGCAGCTTGGGACAGGGCCCCAACGAGCAGTACTTC.